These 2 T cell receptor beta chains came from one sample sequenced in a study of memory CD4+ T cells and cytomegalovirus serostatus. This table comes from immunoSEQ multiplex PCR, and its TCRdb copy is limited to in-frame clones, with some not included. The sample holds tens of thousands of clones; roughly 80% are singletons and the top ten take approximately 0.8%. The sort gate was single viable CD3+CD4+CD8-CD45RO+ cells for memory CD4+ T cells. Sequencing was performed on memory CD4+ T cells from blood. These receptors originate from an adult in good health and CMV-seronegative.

CDR3 sequence reads: CASRSLQVGNSPLHF. The CDR3 DNA reads as TGTGCCAGTAGATCACTACAGGTGGGCAATTCACCCCTCCACTTT. The chain employs TRBV19 and TRBJ1-6; tentative D call: TRBD1 (5 bases). Germline loops: CDR1 LNHDA, CDR2 SQIVND (reference sequence). Trimming removed 6 bases from V and 7 bases from J, with 16 bases in between. This CDR3 has 15 residues.

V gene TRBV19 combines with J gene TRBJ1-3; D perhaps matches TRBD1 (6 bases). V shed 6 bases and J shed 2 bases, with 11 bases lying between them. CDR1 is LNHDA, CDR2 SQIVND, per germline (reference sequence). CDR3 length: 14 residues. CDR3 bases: TGTGCCAGTAGGAAGGGGGGGCCTGGAAACACCATATATTTT. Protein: CASRKGGPGNTIYF.